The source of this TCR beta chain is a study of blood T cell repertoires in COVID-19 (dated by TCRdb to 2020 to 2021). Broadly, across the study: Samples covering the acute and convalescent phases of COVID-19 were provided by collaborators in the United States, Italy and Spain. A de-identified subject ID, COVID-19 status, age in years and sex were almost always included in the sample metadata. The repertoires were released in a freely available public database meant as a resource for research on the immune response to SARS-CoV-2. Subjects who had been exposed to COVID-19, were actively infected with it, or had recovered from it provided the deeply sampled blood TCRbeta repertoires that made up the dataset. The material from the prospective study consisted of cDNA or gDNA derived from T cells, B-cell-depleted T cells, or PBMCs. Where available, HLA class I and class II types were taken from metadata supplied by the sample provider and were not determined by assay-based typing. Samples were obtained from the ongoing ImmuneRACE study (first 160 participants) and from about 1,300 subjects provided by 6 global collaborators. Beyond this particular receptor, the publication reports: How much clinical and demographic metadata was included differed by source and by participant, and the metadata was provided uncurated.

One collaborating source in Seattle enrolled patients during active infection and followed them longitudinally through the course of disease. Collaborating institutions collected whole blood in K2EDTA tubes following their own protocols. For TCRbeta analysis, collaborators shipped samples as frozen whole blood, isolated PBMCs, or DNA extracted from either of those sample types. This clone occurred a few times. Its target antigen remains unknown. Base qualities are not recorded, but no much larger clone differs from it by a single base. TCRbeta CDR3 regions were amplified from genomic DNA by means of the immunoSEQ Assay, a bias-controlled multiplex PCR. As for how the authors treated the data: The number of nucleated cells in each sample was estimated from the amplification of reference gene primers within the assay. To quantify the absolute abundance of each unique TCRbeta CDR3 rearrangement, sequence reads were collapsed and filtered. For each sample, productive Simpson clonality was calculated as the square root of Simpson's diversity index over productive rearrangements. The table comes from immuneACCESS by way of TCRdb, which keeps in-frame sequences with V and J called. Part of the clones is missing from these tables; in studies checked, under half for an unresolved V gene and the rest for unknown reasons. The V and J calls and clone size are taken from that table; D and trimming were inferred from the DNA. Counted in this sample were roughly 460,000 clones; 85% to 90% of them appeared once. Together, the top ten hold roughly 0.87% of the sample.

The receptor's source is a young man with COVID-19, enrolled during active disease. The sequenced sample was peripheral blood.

The CDR3 corresponds to CASSLYPGGWNTEAFF. The base sequence is TGTGCCAGCAGTCTATACCCCGGCGGGTGGAACACTGAAGCTTTCTTT. Rearrangement joined TRBV27 to TRBJ1-1; the D gene lacks a confident call. The CDR3 measures 16 amino acids from cysteine to phenylalanine. CDR3 DNA is the only sequence kept; it has 48 bases, read in frame from the first base. Per the germline V gene (reference sequence), MNHEY is the CDR1 and SMNVEV is the CDR2. A distance of 17 bases separates the germline ends of V and J, which lose 5 bases and 1 base respectively.